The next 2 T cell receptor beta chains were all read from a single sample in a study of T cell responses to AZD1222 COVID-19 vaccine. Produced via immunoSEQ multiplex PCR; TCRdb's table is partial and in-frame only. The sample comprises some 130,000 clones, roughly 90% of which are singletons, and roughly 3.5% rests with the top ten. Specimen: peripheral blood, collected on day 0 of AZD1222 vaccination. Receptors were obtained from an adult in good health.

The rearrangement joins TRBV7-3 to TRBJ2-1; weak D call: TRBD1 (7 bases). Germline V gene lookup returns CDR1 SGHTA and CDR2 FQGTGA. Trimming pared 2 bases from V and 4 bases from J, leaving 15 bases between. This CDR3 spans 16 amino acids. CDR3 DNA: TGTGCCAGCAGCTTACCGGGCAGGGGGGCTTACAATGAGCAGTTCTTC. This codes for CASSLPGRGAYNEQFF.

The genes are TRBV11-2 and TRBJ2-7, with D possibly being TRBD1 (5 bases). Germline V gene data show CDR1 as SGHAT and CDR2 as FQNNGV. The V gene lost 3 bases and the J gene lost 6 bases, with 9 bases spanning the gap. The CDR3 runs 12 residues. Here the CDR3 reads CASSFPGFEQYF. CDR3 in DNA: TGTGCCAGCAGCTTCCCAGGGTTCGAGCAGTACTTC.